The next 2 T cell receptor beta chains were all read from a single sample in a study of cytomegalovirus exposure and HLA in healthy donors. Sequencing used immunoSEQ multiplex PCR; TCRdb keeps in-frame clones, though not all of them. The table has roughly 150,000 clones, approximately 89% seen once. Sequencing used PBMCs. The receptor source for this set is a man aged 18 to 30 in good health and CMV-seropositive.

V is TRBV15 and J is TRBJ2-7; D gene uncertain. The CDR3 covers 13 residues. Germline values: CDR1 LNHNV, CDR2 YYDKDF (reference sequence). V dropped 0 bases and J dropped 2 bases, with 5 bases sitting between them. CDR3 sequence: CATSRDPAYEQYF. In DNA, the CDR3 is TGTGCCACCAGCAGAGATCCCGCCTACGAGCAGTACTTC.

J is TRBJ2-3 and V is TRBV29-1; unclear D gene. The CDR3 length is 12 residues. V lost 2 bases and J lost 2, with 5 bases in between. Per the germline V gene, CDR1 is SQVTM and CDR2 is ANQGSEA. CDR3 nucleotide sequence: TGCAGCGTTGAAACATACACAGATACGCAGTATTTT. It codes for CSVETYTDTQYF.